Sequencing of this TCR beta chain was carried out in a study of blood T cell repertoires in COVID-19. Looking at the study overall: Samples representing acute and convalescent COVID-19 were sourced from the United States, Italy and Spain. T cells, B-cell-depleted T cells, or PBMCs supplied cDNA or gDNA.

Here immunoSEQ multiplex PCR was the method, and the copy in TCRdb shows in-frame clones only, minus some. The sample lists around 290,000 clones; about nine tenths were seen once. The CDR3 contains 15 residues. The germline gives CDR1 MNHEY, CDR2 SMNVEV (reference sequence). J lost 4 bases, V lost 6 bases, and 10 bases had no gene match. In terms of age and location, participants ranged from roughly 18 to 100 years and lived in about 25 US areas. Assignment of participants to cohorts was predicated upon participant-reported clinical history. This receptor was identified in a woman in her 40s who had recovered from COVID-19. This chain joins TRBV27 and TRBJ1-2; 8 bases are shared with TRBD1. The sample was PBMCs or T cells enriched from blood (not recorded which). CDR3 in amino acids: CASRKNRGESYGYTF. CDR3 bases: TGTGCCAGCAGGAAAAACAGGGGGGAGAGCTATGGCTACACCTTC.